Shown below are 18 T cell receptor beta chains from a single sample sequenced in a study of blood T cell repertoires in COVID-19. Libraries were prepared by immunoSEQ multiplex PCR; TCRdb keeps only in-frame clonotypes and omits some of them. The table records roughly 500,000 clones, around 89% of them present only once. Sequences were obtained from PBMCs or T cells enriched from blood (not recorded which). Receptor source: a woman aged 40 to 50 who had recovered from COVID-19.

The J gene is TRBJ2-7, the V gene TRBV7-9; 7 positions agree with TRBD1. The CDR3 spans 18 residues. Germline V gives CDR1 SEHNR, CDR2 FQNEAQ (reference sequence). The V gene end was trimmed by 5 bases and the J gene end by 3 bases; junction bases not matched to a gene: 19. DNA for the CDR3: TGTGCCAGCAGCCCTAGAGCCGGGACAGAAACCATATACTACGAGCAGTACTTC. Protein product: CASSPRAGTETIYYEQYF.

The chain is built from TRBV30 and TRBJ1-4; D might be TRBD1 (5 bases). The germline gives CDR1 GTSNPN, CDR2 SVGIG (reference sequence). The CDR3 is made up of 16 amino acids. V lost 2 bases, J lost 0 bases, and 13 bases lay in between. CDR3 in amino acids: CAWSPGGGPTNEKLFF. The CDR3 DNA sequence: TGTGCCTGGAGTCCCGGCGGGGGACCAACTAATGAAAAACTGTTTTTT.

The chain is built from TRBV2 and TRBJ1-5; TRBD1 matches at 10 bases. In germline, CDR1 is SNHLY, CDR2 FYNNEI. V was pared by 6 bases and J by 6 bases, with 11 bases of the junction left unmatched. This CDR3 is built from 16 residues. The CDR3 nucleotides read TGTGCCAGCAGCCCAAACGACAGGGGGCAAGGTCAGCCCCAGCATTTT. Its protein product is CASSPNDRGQGQPQHF. Drawing the rest from reference TRBV2 and TRBJ1-5, the complete variable domain is EPEVTQTPSHQVTQMGQEVILRCVPISNHLYFYWYRQILGQKVEFLVSFYNNEISEKSEIFDDQFSVERPDGSNFTLKIRSTKLEDSAMYFCASSPNDRGQGQPQHFGDGTRLSIL.

The rearrangement joins TRBV7-6 to TRBJ2-1; D gene unclear. V lost 2 bases, J lost 12 bases, and 11 bases lay in between. The germline CDR1 and CDR2 sequences are SGHVS and FNYEAQ. The CDR3 extends over 12 amino acids. CDR3 sequence reads: CASSLPRNRQFF. As DNA, the CDR3 is TGTGCCAGCAGCTTACCGAGGAATAGGCAGTTCTTC.

The gene calls are TRBV10-3 and TRBJ2-7; D is possibly TRBD2 (6 bases). V was trimmed by 8 bases and J by 1 base, leaving 15 bases between them. This CDR3 contains 14 residues. Germline CDR1 and CDR2: ENHRY and SYGVKD. CDR3 amino acids: CAIGGTAHSYEQYF. In DNA, the CDR3 is TGTGCCATCGGCGGGACCGCACATTCCTACGAGCAGTACTTC.

CDR3 region: CATSDPGLAGRRSSYNEQFF. CDR3 DNA sequence: TGTGCCACCAGTGACCCCGGACTAGCGGGGCGCCGAAGCTCCTACAATGAGCAGTTCTTC. The J gene is TRBJ2-1, the V gene TRBV24-1, with 12 bases lining up with TRBD2. Germline V gene lookup returns CDR1 KGHDR and CDR2 SFDVKD. J was trimmed by 0 bases and V by 4 bases; bases with no gene match: 12. The CDR3 covers 20 residues.

The chain is built from TRBV15 and TRBJ1-4; D remains ambiguous. This CDR3 contains 16 residues. The V end was cut by 0 bases, the J end by 7 bases, with 15 bases between. CDR1 and CDR2 from the germline V gene are LNHNV and YYDKDF (reference sequence). Written as DNA, the CDR3 is TGTGCCACCAGCAGAGATATACCAGGCTTGGGTGAAAAACTGTTTTTT. Translated: CATSRDIPGLGEKLFF.

The V and J genes are TRBV24-1 and TRBJ1-1; 7 bases fit TRBD1. The J segment lost 4 bases and the V segment lost 5 bases, leaving 9 bases of the junction unmatched. The length of the CDR3 is 15 residues. Germline V gene lookup returns CDR1 KGHDR and CDR2 SFDVKD. Written as DNA, the CDR3 is TGTGCCACCAGTGCCACGACAGGGCTGCGCACTGAAGCTTTCTTT. This encodes CATSATTGLRTEAFF.

The chain has TRBV18 and TRBJ1-6; 8 bases fit TRBD1. The CDR3 extends over 14 amino acids. Germline V gene lookup returns CDR1 KGHSH and CDR2 LQKENI. J gave up 8 bases and V 7 bases, and 7 bases lay outside the gene matches. The CDR3 DNA follows: TGTGCCAGCTTCCCGGGACAGGTGGATTCACCCCTCCACTTT. The encoded protein is CASFPGQVDSPLHF. The variable domain in full, completed from reference TRBV18 and TRBJ1-6, reads NAGVMQNPRHLVRRRGQEARLRCSPMKGHSHVYWYRQLPEEGLKFMVYLQKENIIDESGMPKERFSAEFPKEGPSILRIQQVVRGDSAAYFCASFPGQVDSPLHFGNGTRLTVT.

Points on this clone: Within the sample, other DNA sequences also encode this same CDR3. As DNA, the CDR3 is TGTGCCAGCAGCACCCGACTAGCGGGAGGGCCTATATCTTACGAGCAGTACTTC. It codes for CASSTRLAGGPISYEQYF. V and J are TRBV7-9 and TRBJ2-7; TRBD2 matches 14 bases. The CDR3 contains 18 residues. V was clipped by 5 bases and J by 4 bases; unmatched bases: 13. Germline CDR1 reads SEHNR; CDR2 reads FQNEAQ (reference sequence).

This CDR3 is CASSPSGTSYEQYF. CDR3 nucleotide sequence: TGTGCCAGCAGCCCCAGCGGGACTAGCTACGAGCAGTACTTC. The rearrangement links TRBV9 to TRBJ2-7; 8 positions match TRBD2. The CDR3 loop spans 14 amino acids. Germline CDR1 and CDR2: SGDLS and YYNGEE. J gave up 3 bases and V 4 bases, and 6 bases lay outside the gene matches.

The rearrangement links TRBV4-1 to TRBJ1-2, with TRBD1 identical over 12 bases. The CDR3 covers 15 residues. From germline, CDR1 is MGHRA and CDR2 YSYEKL. After removal of 6 bases from V and 6 bases from J, the junction contained 8 bases not matched to a gene. CDR3 sequence (DNA): TGCGCCAGCAGTCCCGGGACAGGGGGCTTGGATGGCTACACCTTC. This codes for CASSPGTGGLDGYTF.

The rearrangement links TRBV3-1 (or the pseudogene TRBV3-2) to TRBJ1-1, with D tentatively TRBD1 (6 bases). CDR3 length equals 15 residues. Germline CDR1 LGHDT, CDR2 YNNKEL (reference sequence). The V gene lost 4 bases and the J gene lost 4 bases, with 16 bases spanning the gap. Here the CDR3 reads CASSPRFTGSTEAFF. The CDR3 nucleotides read TGTGCCAGCAGCCCGCGCTTCACAGGGAGCACTGAAGCTTTCTTT.

This clone was seen a single time. This rearrangement joins TRBV5-1 to TRBJ1-5; the D gene is possibly TRBD1 (5 bases). Trimming pared 0 bases from V and 4 bases from J, leaving 8 bases between. Germline V CDR1 and CDR2: SGHRS, YFSETQ. The CDR3 consists of 14 residues. DNA of the CDR3: TGCGCCAGCAGCTTGGCTACAGGAAATCAGCCCCAGCATTTT. Translation: CASSLATGNQPQHF.

This sequence joins TRBV6-5 and TRBJ1-5; D remains ambiguous. Germline V gene data show CDR1 as MNHEY and CDR2 as SVGAGI. This CDR3 is built from 13 residues. Trimming cost V 7 bases and J 3 bases, with 10 bases left between them. The CDR3 is CASIREANQPQHF. CDR3 in DNA: TGTGCCAGCATAAGGGAGGCCAATCAGCCCCAGCATTTT.

This clone was observed a single time. The rearrangement uses TRBV6-5 and TRBJ1-5; weak D call: TRBD1 (6 bases). V lost 10 bases, J lost 2 bases, and 15 bases lay in between. Germline V CDR1 and CDR2: MNHEY, SVGAGI. The CDR3 extends over 14 amino acids. CDR3 in amino acids: CATRTAGGNQPQHF. The CDR3 coding sequence is TGTGCCACCCGAACGGCAGGGGGCAATCAGCCCCAGCATTTT.

The chain carries TRBV5-1 and TRBJ1-1, with D maybe TRBD1 (5 bases). There are 15 residues in the CDR3. Germline-derived CDR1 and CDR2 are SGHRS and YFSETQ. V was cut by 0 bases and J by 5 bases, with 14 bases left in between. CDR3 in DNA: TGCGCCAGCAGCTTGGGTTCAAGGGCAGGGACTGAAGCTTTCTTT. Its translation is CASSLGSRAGTEAFF.

This chain joins TRBV2 and TRBJ2-7; D not certain. V lost 2 bases and J 2 bases, leaving 13 bases between the germline ends. From germline, CDR1 is SNHLY and CDR2 FYNNEI. The CDR3 length is 15 residues. The CDR3, as DNA: TGTGCCAGCAGTGAAATTACAGATCCTACCTACGAGCAGTACTTC. Its protein is CASSEITDPTYEQYF. Full variable domain (remainder filled in from reference TRBV2 and TRBJ2-7): EPEVTQTPSHQVTQMGQEVILRCVPISNHLYFYWYRQILGQKVEFLVSFYNNEISEKSEIFDDQFSVERPDGSNFTLKIRSTKLEDSAMYFCASSEITDPTYEQYFGPGTRLTVT.